The 5 T cell receptor beta chains given below trace back to one sample, sequenced in a study of blood T cell repertoires in COVID-19. Profiling relied on immunoSEQ multiplex PCR, and the TCRdb table lists in-frame clones only, not all of them. The sample shows a few hundred thousand clones, around 90% of them seen only once. The sequencing input was peripheral blood. These TCRs come from a woman aged 25 to 45 with COVID-19, enrolled during active disease.

The V gene is TRBV24-1, the J gene TRBJ2-1; 13 positions agree with TRBD2. V lost 5 bases and J lost 7; bases outside the gene matches: 4. This CDR3 contains 15 residues. The germline V gene has CDR1 KGHDR and CDR2 SFDVKD. CDR3 residues: CATSGGLAGLNEQFF. CDR3 nucleotide sequence: TGTGCCACCAGTGGGGGACTAGCGGGGCTGAATGAGCAGTTCTTC.

The chain joins TRBV2 to TRBJ2-1, with D possibly matching TRBD1 (6 bases). The CDR3 length is 12 residues. Looked up from germline, CDR1 is SNHLY and CDR2 is FYNNEI. V lost 6 bases to trimming and J lost 9 bases, with 12 bases between them. The chain's CDR3 is CASRGLGGEQFF. The DNA for the CDR3 is TGTGCCAGCAGGGGCTTAGGGGGTGAGCAGTTCTTC.

This chain joins TRBV27 and TRBJ2-1; 7 bases agree with TRBD2. Germline CDR1 is MNHEY and CDR2 is SMNVEV (reference sequence). With 2 bases clipped from V and 0 bases from J, the junction kept 4 bases outside the gene matches. This CDR3 has 16 residues. The CDR3 DNA sequence: TGTGCCAGCAGTTTAGGGGCGGGAGTCTCCTACAATGAGCAGTTCTTC. As protein: CASSLGAGVSYNEQFF.

The CDR3, as DNA: TGTGCCAGTTCCTTTACCACAGGGGGCTATGGCTACACCTTC. This gives the protein CASSFTTGGYGYTF. The genes are TRBV19 and TRBJ1-2; 8 bases fit TRBD1. The J segment lost 4 bases and the V segment lost 8 bases, leaving 9 bases of the junction unmatched. There are 14 residues in the CDR3. CDR1 is LNHDA and CDR2 is SQIVND in the germline V gene (reference sequence).

In this sample, this clone turned up once. The chain joins TRBV28 to TRBJ2-5; 7 bases align to TRBD1. Germline lookup yields CDR1 MDHEN and CDR2 SYDVKM. This CDR3 has 13 residues. Trimming removed 10 bases from V and 2 bases from J; junction bases left unmatched: 7. The CDR3 protein is CAIRDSPQETQYF. The DNA of the CDR3 is TGTGCCATCAGGGACAGTCCTCAAGAGACCCAGTACTTC.